This record covers a single T cell receptor beta chain. Its antigen is unknown. This entry belongs to a study of OX40 agonist ivuxolimab in advanced cancers. Individuals having autoimmune disease history or systemic immunosuppression were not enrolled. Findings and limits, study-wide: Both CD4+ and CD8+ T cell populations in blood had undergone clonal expansion by week 6 at 0.1 to 3.0 mg/kg. Among the lowest levels of clonal expansion were found in partial responders at 0.1-3.0 mg/kg.

Method: immunoSEQ multiplex PCR; TCRdb's copy keeps in-frame clones and lacks some. The sample contains 75,000 to 90,000 clones, roughly nine tenths of which appear only once. CDR3 length: 16 residues. V was clipped by 0 bases and J by 3 bases, with 12 bases between them. Germline V gives CDR1 LGHNA, CDR2 YNFKEQ. The sequence came from an adult with an advanced solid tumor such as melanoma, head and neck, liver or kidney cancer. V gene TRBV4-2 combines with J gene TRBJ1-5, with D unresolved. The sequenced sample was CD4+ or CD8+ T cells sorted from blood, obtained in a trial of the OX40 agonist ivuxolimab. The CDR3 bases are TGTGCCAGCAGCCAAGAAGGTTTCGGGAACAATCAGCCCCAGCATTTT. It encodes CASSQEGFGNNQPQHF.